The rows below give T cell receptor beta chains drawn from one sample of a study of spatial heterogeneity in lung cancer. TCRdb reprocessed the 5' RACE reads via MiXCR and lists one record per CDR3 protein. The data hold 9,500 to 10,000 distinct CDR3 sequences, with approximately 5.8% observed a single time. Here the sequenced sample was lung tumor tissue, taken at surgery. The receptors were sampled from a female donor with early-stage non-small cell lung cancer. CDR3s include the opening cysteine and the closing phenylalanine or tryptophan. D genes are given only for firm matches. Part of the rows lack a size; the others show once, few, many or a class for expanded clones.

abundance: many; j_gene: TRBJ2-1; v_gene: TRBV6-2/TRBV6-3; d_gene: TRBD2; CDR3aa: CASRRLSSGRVLWEQFF; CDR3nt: TGTGCCAGCAGAAGACTTTCTAGCGGGAGGGTTCTCTGGGAGCAGTTCTTC
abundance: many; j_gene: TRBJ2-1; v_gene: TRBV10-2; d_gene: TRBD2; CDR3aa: CASLLAGGYEQFF; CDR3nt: TGCGCCAGCCTCCTAGCGGGGGGGTATGAGCAGTTCTTC
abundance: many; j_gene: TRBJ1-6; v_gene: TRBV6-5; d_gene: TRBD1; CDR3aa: CASSGQGSNSPLHF; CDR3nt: TGTGCCAGCTCTGGACAGGGTTCTAATTCACCCCTCCACTTT
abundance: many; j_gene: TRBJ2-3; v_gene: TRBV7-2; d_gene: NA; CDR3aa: CASSSARSDTQYF; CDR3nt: TGTGCCAGCAGCTCCGCAAGGTCGGATACGCAGTATTTT
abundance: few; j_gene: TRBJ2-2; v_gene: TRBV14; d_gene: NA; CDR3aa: CASSQEWRDTGELFF; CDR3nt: TGTGCCAGCAGCCAAGAGTGGAGGGACACCGGGGAGCTGTTTTTT
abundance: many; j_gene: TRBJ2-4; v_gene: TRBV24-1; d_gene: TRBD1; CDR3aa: CATRRPGTGVLPKNIQYF; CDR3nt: TGTGCCACCAGACGTCCCGGGACAGGGGTCCTTCCCAAAAACATTCAGTACTTC
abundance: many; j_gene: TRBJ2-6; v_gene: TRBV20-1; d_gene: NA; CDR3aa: CSASGFRGANVLTF; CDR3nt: TGCAGTGCTAGTGGGTTCCGTGGGGCCAACGTCCTGACTTTC
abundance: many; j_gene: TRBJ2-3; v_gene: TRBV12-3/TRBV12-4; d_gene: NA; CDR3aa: CASSLMRSTDTQYF; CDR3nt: TGTGCCAGCAGTTTAATGCGGAGCACAGATACGCAGTATTTT
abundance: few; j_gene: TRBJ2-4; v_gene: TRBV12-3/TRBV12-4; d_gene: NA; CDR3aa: CASSLGTLVQAKNIQYF; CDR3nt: TGTGCCAGCAGTTTAGGGACGCTAGTCCAGGCCAAAAACATTCAGTACTTC
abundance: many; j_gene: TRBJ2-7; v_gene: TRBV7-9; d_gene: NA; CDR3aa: CASSLGVGQGTYEQYF; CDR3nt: TGTGCCAGCAGCTTAGGAGTAGGGCAGGGAACCTACGAGCAGTACTTC
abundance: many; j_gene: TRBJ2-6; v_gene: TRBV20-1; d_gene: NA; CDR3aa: CSADRRTGANVLTF; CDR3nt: TGCAGTGCAGATCGGCGGACTGGGGCCAACGTCCTGACTTTC
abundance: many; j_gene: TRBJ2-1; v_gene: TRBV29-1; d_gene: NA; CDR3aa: CSVEEQGVGEQFF; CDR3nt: TGCAGCGTTGAGGAACAGGGAGTCGGCGAGCAGTTCTTC
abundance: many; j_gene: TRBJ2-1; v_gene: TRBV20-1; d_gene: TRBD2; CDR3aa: CSARPSSGVMVEQFF; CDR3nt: TGCAGTGCTAGACCCTCTAGCGGGGTTATGGTTGAGCAGTTCTTC
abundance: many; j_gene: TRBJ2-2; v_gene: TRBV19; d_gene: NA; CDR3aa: CASRSRGNTGELFF; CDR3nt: TGTGCCAGTAGGTCCCGGGGGAACACCGGGGAGCTGTTTTTT
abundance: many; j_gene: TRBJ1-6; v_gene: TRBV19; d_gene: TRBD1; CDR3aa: CATRPGQYNSPLHF; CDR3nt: TGTGCCACAAGACCGGGACAGTATAATTCACCCCTCCACTTT
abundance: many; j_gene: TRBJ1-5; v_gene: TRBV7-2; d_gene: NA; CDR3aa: CASSPTVFNQPQHF; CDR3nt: TGTGCAAGCAGCCCGACAGTCTTCAATCAGCCCCAGCATTTT
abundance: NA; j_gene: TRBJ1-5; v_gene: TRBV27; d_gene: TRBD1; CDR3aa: CASSPQGGGQPQHF; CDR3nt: TGTGCCAGCAGTCCCCAGGGGGGCGGCCAGCCCCAGCATTTT
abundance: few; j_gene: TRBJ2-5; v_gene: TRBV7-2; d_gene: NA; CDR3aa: CASSFDGVASQETQYF; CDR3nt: TGTGCCAGCAGTTTCGACGGGGTGGCTAGCCAAGAGACCCAGTACTTC
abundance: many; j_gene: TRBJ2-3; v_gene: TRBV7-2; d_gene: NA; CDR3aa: CASSPGLALQYF; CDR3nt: TGTGCCAGCAGCCCCGGCCTGGCCCTCCAGTATTTT
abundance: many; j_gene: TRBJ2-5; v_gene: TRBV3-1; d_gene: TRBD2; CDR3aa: CASSQDDRTRGAEETQYF; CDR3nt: TGTGCCAGCAGCCAAGACGACCGGACTAGAGGGGCGGAAGAGACCCAGTACTTC
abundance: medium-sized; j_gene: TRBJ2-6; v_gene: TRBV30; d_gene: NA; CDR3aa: CALEPRRGTWGANVLTF; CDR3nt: TGTGCCCTGGAGCCCCGGAGGGGAACGTGGGGGGCCAACGTCCTGACTTTC
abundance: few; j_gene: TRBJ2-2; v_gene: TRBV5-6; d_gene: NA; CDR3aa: CASSLFKTGELFF; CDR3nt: TGTGCCAGCAGCTTGTTTAAGACCGGGGAGCTGTTTTTT
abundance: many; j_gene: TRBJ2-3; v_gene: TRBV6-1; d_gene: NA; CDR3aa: CASKEGVTDTQYF; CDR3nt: TGTGCCAGCAAAGAAGGAGTCACAGATACGCAGTATTTT
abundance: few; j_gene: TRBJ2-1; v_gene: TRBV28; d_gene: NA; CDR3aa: CAIRGRGNNEQFF; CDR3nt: TGTGCCATCCGGGGGCGCGGAAACAATGAGCAGTTCTTC
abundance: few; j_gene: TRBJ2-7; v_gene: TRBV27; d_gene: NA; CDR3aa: CASRLDAGNEQYF; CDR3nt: TGTGCCAGCAGACTGGATGCCGGGAACGAGCAGTACTTC
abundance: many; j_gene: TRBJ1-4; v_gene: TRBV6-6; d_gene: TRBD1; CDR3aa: CASSYRQGALGDEKLFF; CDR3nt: TGTGCCAGCAGTTACAGACAGGGGGCATTAGGTGATGAAAAACTGTTTTTT
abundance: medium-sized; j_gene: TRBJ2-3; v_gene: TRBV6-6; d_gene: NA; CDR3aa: CASSYQDTDTQYF; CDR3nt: TGTGCCAGCAGTTACCAGGACACAGATACGCAGTATTTT